One and the same sample provided the 12 T cell receptor beta chains below, sequenced in a study of cytotoxic CD8 clonotypes in ibrutinib-treated CLL. Repertoires were generated with immunoSEQ multiplex PCR, while TCRdb's copy carries only in-frame clones and drops some. The sample consists of 270,000 or so clones, 70% to 80% of them appearing once. The sample consisted of PBMCs, taken at disease progression, from a patient treated with ibrutinib. These TCRs come from a human donor with chronic lymphocytic leukemia.

The chain's CDR3 is CASSAVLDADTQYF. CDR3 DNA: TGTGCCAGCAGTGCGGTCCTCGATGCAGATACGCAGTATTTT. This chain uses TRBV6-1 with TRBJ2-3; D gene uncertain. Germline CDR1 and CDR2: MNHNS and SASEGT. V was clipped by 4 bases and J by 4 bases, with 12 bases between them. This CDR3 is built from 14 residues.

This clone was observed a single time. The chain couples TRBV2 to TRBJ1-1; D ambiguous. The CDR3 spans 13 residues. The germline V gene encodes CDR1 SNHLY and CDR2 FYNNEI. Between the trimmed V and J ends, which lost 8 bases and 0 bases, there was a span of 10 bases. The CDR3 region is CASPYGVNTEAFF. The DNA of the CDR3 is TGTGCCAGCCCCTACGGGGTGAACACTGAAGCTTTCTTT.

This sequence joins TRBV10-3 and TRBJ2-7; 9 bases match TRBD2. The trim removed 4 bases at V and 3 bases at J, leaving 16 bases unmatched. Germline CDR1 and CDR2: ENHRY and SYGVKD. The CDR3 is 18 amino acids. The DNA for the CDR3 is TGTGCCATCAGTGCCTCAGGAGCGGGAGGCCTTTCCGACTACGAGCAGTACTTC. It translates to CAISASGAGGLSDYEQYF.

This rearrangement joins TRBV7-3 to TRBJ1-5; no clear D gene. Germline lookup yields CDR1 SGHTA and CDR2 FQGTGA. V was shortened by 0 bases and J by 2 bases, with 8 bases between the two germline ends. The CDR3 is 15 amino acids. CDR3 DNA sequence: TGTGCCAGCAGCTTAACGGGGAAGGGCAATCAGCCCCAGCATTTT. This gives the protein CASSLTGKGNQPQHF.

The V call is TRBV29-1, the J call TRBJ2-7, with D tentatively TRBD1 (5 bases). V shed 5 bases and J shed 1 base, with 12 bases lying between them. The V gene's germline CDR1 is SQVTM and CDR2 ANQGSEA. The CDR3 loop spans 13 amino acids. CDR3 sequence: CSVQIRQSYEQYF. In DNA form, the CDR3 reads TGCAGCGTTCAAATTAGACAGTCCTACGAGCAGTACTTC.

This clone appeared a few times. The chain has TRBV9 and TRBJ1-2; D gene uncertain. The germline gives CDR1 SGDLS, CDR2 YYNGEE. V dropped 3 bases and J dropped 0 bases, with 12 bases sitting between them. The CDR3 is 15 residues long. CDR3 loop: CASSAQYGPNYGYTF. The DNA for the CDR3 is TGTGCCAGCAGCGCACAGTACGGTCCTAACTATGGCTACACCTTC.

The chain carries TRBV4-1 and TRBJ2-3, with 8 bases matching TRBD1. The junction had 8 bases not matched to a gene; V was cut back by 1 base and J by 8 bases. The CDR3 covers 15 residues. Germline CDR1 is MGHRA and CDR2 is YSYEKL. The CDR3 DNA reads TGCGCCAGCAGCCAAGTTGGGGACAGGTCAGGTACGCAGTATTTT. Translation: CASSQVGDRSGTQYF.

The rearrangement joins TRBV19 to TRBJ1-3, with unresolved D. This CDR3 comprises 15 residues. Trimming stripped 7 bases from V and 2 bases from J, with 15 bases between. CDR1 is LNHDA and CDR2 is SQIVND in the germline V gene (reference sequence). The CDR3 here is CASIPHHGPGNTIYF. CDR3 DNA sequence: TGTGCCAGTATCCCCCATCATGGACCTGGAAACACCATATATTTT.

The V gene is TRBV7-8, the J gene TRBJ2-3; TRBD1 agrees at 7 bases. CDR1 SGHVS and CDR2 FQNEAQ come from the germline V gene. Unmatched junction bases numbered 14, after V lost 6 bases and J lost 2 bases. The CDR3 is 17 amino acids. The CDR3 bases are TGTGCCAGCAGGAATTCAAGACTGGGACAGTTCACAGATACGCAGTATTTT. It codes for CASRNSRLGQFTDTQYF.

The J gene is TRBJ1-5, the V gene TRBV6-1; 8 nucleotides match TRBD1. The V segment lost 0 bases and the J segment 0 bases; nucleotides outside the gene matches: 10. The CDR3 runs to 19 residues. Per germline, CDR1 MNHNS and CDR2 SASEGT. The CDR3 loop reads CASSEAGQGLFYSNQPQHF. The CDR3 nucleotides are TGTGCCAGCAGTGAAGCCGGACAGGGTCTCTTTTATAGCAATCAGCCCCAGCATTTT.

V is TRBV15 and J is TRBJ1-2; D is perhaps TRBD1 (6 bases). V was clipped by 5 bases and J by 0 bases, with 16 bases between them. The CDR3 is 16 residues long. Germline V lookup: CDR1 LNHNV, CDR2 YYDKDF (reference sequence). The CDR3 bases are TGTGCCACCAGCGAAAGAGGACAGATGACTAACTATGGCTACACCTTC. Translated, it gives CATSERGQMTNYGYTF.

The chain combines TRBV25-1 with TRBJ2-5, with D perhaps matching TRBD1 (6 bases). V was pared by 4 bases and J by 5 bases, with 11 bases between. CDR1 MGHDK and CDR2 SYGVNS come from the germline V gene. This CDR3 contains 13 residues. The CDR3 DNA is TGTGCCAGCAGTGGGCAGGGGATGGAGACCCAGTACTTC. Amino acid sequence: CASSGQGMETQYF.